The 14 T cell receptor beta chains below all came from one sample that was sequenced in a study of early T cells in non-severe SARS-CoV-2 infection. In TCRdb, the 5' RACE reads were re-called with MiXCR into one record per CDR3 protein. The repertoire includes 25,000 to 35,000 distinct CDR3 sequences, approximately 7% of them detected once, and roughly 4% sits in the top ten. Sequenced material: whole blood. The receptors were gathered from an adult who was a healthcare worker with PCR-confirmed SARS-CoV-2 infection or an uninfected control (not recorded which).

This clonotype was picked up many times. The rearrangement uses TRBV20-1 and TRBJ1-1; D unclear. The germline CDR1 and CDR2 sequences are DFQATT and SNEGSKA (reference sequence). Trimming left V 3 bases short and J 4 bases short, with 9 bases between. The CDR3 has 12 amino acids. This chain's CDR3 is CSASPDSTEAFF. DNA for the CDR3: TGCAGTGCTAGCCCCGATAGCACTGAAGCTTTCTTT.

In its sample, this clonotype was seen many times. The CDR3: CSAPGGATNEQFF. In DNA, the CDR3 is TGCAGTGCCCCGGGGGGGGCGACGAATGAGCAGTTCTTC. V and J are TRBV20-1 and TRBJ2-1, with 8 bases aligning to TRBD2. CDR3 size: 13 residues. From germline, CDR1 is DFQATT and CDR2 SNEGSKA (reference sequence). V was clipped by 6 bases and J by 7 bases; unmatched bases: 8.

This clonotype was counted ten times or more. The chain combines TRBV25-1 with TRBJ1-1; 8 positions match TRBD1. CDR3 length equals 13 residues. CDR1 and CDR2 (germline): MGHDK, SYGVNS. The V gene end was trimmed by 8 bases and the J gene end by 5 bases; junction bases not matched to a gene: 7. This CDR3 is CASSVDRVTEAFF. DNA of the CDR3: TGTGCCAGCTCGGTGGACAGGGTGACTGAAGCTTTCTTT.

This clonotype was seen at least ten times. This chain links TRBV7-2 with TRBJ2-1; 8 bases map to TRBD2. Per the germline V gene, CDR1 is SGHTA and CDR2 is FQGNSA. J lost 2 bases, V lost 5 bases, and 2 bases had no gene match. The CDR3 is 14 residues long. CDR3 bases: TGTGCCAGCAGCCTGGGACTAGCCTACAATGAGCAGTTCTTC. It specifies CASSLGLAYNEQFF.

This clonotype was seen a few times. The chain employs TRBV19 and TRBJ2-6; D is ambiguous. Looked up from germline, CDR1 is LNHDA and CDR2 is SQIVND (reference sequence). This CDR3 has 15 amino acids. V was clipped by 3 bases and J by 0 bases, with 6 bases between them. The CDR3 DNA is TGTGCCAGTAGTATTAGCCACTCTGGGGCCAACGTCCTGACTTTC. Translated, it gives CASSISHSGANVLTF.

There are many counts of this clonotype. The chain uses TRBV30 and TRBJ1-3; unclear D gene. The ends were cut back, 5 bases at V and 2 bases at J, with 4 bases in the middle. CDR1 and CDR2 from the germline V gene are GTSNPN and SVGIG (reference sequence). This CDR3 comprises 11 residues. The CDR3 DNA reads as TGTGCCTGGTTGACTGGAAACACCATATATTTT. This translates into CAWLTGNTIYF.

The chain has TRBV20-1 and TRBJ1-6; D remains unclear. Germline CDR1 DFQATT, CDR2 SNEGSKA (reference sequence). The germline V and J ends were trimmed by 3 bases and 14 bases, with 8 bases remaining between them. This CDR3 has 10 residues. The CDR3 nucleotides read TGCAGTGCTAGCGAGGGAGCCCTCCACTTT. This sequence encodes CSASEGALHF.

The rearrangement links TRBV12-3 or TRBV12-4 to TRBJ2-2; 13 bases align to TRBD2. The CDR3 spans 16 residues. With V trimmed by 4 bases and J by 2 bases, 1 base remained unmatched. Here the CDR3 DNA reads TGTGCCAGCAGTTGGGGACTAGCGGGAAACACCGGGGAGCTGTTTTTT. Encoded protein: CASSWGLAGNTGELFF.

The rearrangement links TRBV6-5 to TRBJ1-5; D is unresolved. The CDR3 is 13 residues long. V was cut by 2 bases and J by 5 bases, with 7 bases left in between. Germline CDR1 reads MNHEY; CDR2 reads SVGAGI. The CDR3 spells CASSYGRDQPQHF. Here the CDR3 DNA reads TGTGCCAGCAGTTACGGGCGGGATCAGCCCCAGCATTTT.

The table lists this clonotype with many counts. The chain carries TRBV7-9 and TRBJ1-6; D remains ambiguous. CDR1 SEHNR and CDR2 FQNEAQ come from the germline V gene (reference sequence). The V gene lost 7 bases and the J gene lost 8 bases, with 15 bases spanning the gap. This CDR3 has 14 residues. CDR3: CASTRLLGDSPLHF. The DNA for the CDR3 is TGTGCCAGCACCCGGCTCCTCGGGGATTCACCCCTCCACTTT.

The J gene is TRBJ1-1, the V gene TRBV18; TRBD1 might be the D (5 bases). This CDR3 has 13 amino acids. CDR1 is KGHSH and CDR2 is LQKENI in the germline V gene. V dropped 0 bases and J dropped 5 bases, with 7 bases sitting between them. The CDR3: CASSPPGGTEAFF. The CDR3 nucleotides are TGTGCCAGCTCACCACCGGGGGGGACTGAAGCTTTCTTT. The full variable domain, in which reference TRBV18 and TRBJ1-1 provide the parts outside the CDR3, is NAGVMQNPRHLVRRRGQEARLRCSPMKGHSHVYWYRQLPEEGLKFMVYLQKENIIDESGMPKERFSAEFPKEGPSILRIQQVVRGDSAAYFCASSPPGGTEAFFGQGTRLTVV.

This clonotype was picked up many times. The rearrangement joins TRBV4-2 to TRBJ2-1; the match to TRBD2 covers 7 bases. The CDR3 consists of 16 residues. V shed 1 base and J 4 bases; nucleotides not matched to a gene: 7. The germline CDR1 and CDR2 sequences are LGHNA and YNFKEQ. The CDR3: CASSQVKTSTYNEQFF. CDR3 nucleotides: TGTGCCAGCAGCCAAGTTAAGACTAGCACTTACAATGAGCAGTTCTTC.

The CDR3 is CASSPGVSADNEQFF. The CDR3 DNA sequence: TGCGCCAGCAGCCCCGGAGTTAGCGCGGACAATGAGCAGTTCTTC. This chain uses TRBV4-1 with TRBJ2-1, with D perhaps matching TRBD2 (5 bases). The CDR3 is made up of 15 amino acids. CDR1 and CDR2 (germline): MGHRA, YSYEKL. V dropped 4 bases and J dropped 5 bases, with 15 bases sitting between them.

This clonotype was counted only a few times. The chain is built from TRBV7-8 and TRBJ2-1; 14 bases line up with TRBD2. Germline CDR1 reads SGHVS; CDR2 reads FQNEAQ. With 5 bases clipped from V and 8 bases from J, the junction kept 8 bases outside the gene matches. There are 16 residues in the CDR3. The CDR3 region is CASSATSGRGYHEQFF. For the CDR3, the DNA is TGTGCCAGCAGCGCGACTAGCGGGAGGGGGTACCATGAGCAGTTCTTC.